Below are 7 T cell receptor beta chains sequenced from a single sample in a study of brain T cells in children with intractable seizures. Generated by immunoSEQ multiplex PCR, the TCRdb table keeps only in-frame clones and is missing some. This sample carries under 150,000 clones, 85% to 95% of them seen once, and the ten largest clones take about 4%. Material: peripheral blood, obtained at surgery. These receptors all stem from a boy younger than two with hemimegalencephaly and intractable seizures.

The CDR3 nucleotides are TGTGCCAGCAGCCCGACTAGCGGGAGTAGGGACGAGCAGTACTTC. It is translated as CASSPTSGSRDEQYF. V usage is TRBV5-4 and J usage is TRBJ2-7; the match to TRBD2 covers 12 bases. Germline V gene sequence: CDR1 SGHNT, CDR2 YYREEE (reference sequence). V gave up 4 bases and J gave up 5 bases; unmatched junction bases: 7. The CDR3 consists of 15 residues.

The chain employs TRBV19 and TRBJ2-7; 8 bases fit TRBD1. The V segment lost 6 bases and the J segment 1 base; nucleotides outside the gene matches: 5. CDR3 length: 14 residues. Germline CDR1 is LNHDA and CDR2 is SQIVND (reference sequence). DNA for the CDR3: TGTGCCAGTAGCCCGACAGGGGCTTCCTACGAGCAGTACTTC. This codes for CASSPTGASYEQYF.

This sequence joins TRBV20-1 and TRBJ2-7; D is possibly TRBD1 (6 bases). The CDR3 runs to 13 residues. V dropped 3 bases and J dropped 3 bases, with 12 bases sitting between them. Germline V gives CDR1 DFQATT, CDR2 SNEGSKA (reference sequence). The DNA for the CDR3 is TGCAGTGCTAGTAAGAGACAGGACTACGAGCAGTACTTC. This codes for CSASKRQDYEQYF.

CDR3: CASSLMSGDTEAFF. The DNA of the CDR3 is TGCGCCAGCAGCTTGATGTCAGGGGACACTGAAGCTTTCTTT. This rearrangement joins TRBV5-1 to TRBJ1-1; TRBD1 is a possible D gene (6 bases). V was clipped by 1 base and J by 3 bases, with 10 bases between them. Germline assignment: CDR1 SGHRS and CDR2 YFSETQ. The CDR3 has 14 amino acids. The full variable domain, with the rest looked up from reference TRBV5-1 and TRBJ1-1, is KAGVTQTPRYLIKTRGQQVTLSCSPISGHRSVSWYQQTPGQGLQFLFEYFSETQRNKGNFPGRFSGRQFSNSRSEMNVSTLELGDSALYLCASSLMSGDTEAFFGQGTRLTVV.

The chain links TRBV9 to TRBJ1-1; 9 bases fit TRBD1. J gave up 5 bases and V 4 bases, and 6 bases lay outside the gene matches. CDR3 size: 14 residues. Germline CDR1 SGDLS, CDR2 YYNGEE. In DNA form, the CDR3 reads TGTGCCAGCAGCCCGGACAGGGGTGGGACTGAAGCTTTCTTT. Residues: CASSPDRGGTEAFF.

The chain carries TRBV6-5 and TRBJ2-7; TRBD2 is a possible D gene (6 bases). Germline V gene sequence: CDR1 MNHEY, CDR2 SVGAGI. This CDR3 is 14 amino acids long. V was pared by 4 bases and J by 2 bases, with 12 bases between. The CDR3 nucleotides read TGTGCCAGCAGTTGGTCTAGCGCGACCTACGAGCAGTACTTC. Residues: CASSWSSATYEQYF.

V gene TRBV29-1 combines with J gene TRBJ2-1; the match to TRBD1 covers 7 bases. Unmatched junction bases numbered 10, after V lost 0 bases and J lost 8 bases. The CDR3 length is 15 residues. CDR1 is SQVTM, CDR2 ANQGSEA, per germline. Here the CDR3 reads CSVEESTGVGDEQFF. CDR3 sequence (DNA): TGCAGCGTTGAAGAGAGCACAGGGGTTGGAGATGAGCAGTTCTTC.